This TCR beta chain was identified during a study of blood T cell repertoires in COVID-19. About the research overall: Samples representing acute and convalescent COVID-19 were sourced from the United States, Italy and Spain. Nucleic acid was either cDNA or gDNA, and it came from T cells, B-cell-depleted T cells, or PBMCs.

In the study's own analysis: Counts of nucleated cells, estimated from reference gene primer amplification, were obtained. The assay was immunoSEQ multiplex PCR, and TCRdb's table has in-frame clones only and misses some. D and trimming were read from the DNA, whereas the V and J calls and clone size are those reported in that table. The sample comprises a few hundred thousand clones, approximately 78% of which are singletons, and roughly 3.3% rests with the top ten. Germline-derived CDR1 and CDR2 are WSHSY and SAAADI. Trimming removed 3 bases from V and 9 bases from J; junction bases left unmatched: 10. This CDR3 comprises 16 residues.

This clonotype originated in a woman aged 18-29 years with acute or convalescent COVID-19. The chain has TRBV10-2 and TRBJ2-1, with TRBD2 matching 11 bases. The specimen sequenced was peripheral blood. The CDR3 DNA reads as TGCGCCAGCAGTGATTCCACTAGCGGGAGCAACCTTGAGCAGTTCTTC. Translated, it gives CASSDSTSGSNLEQFF.